A single T cell receptor beta chain is shown here with its context. This clone was seen a few times. Its target antigen remains unknown. Per-base qualities were not stored, and no clone one base away is much larger. These data are taken from a study of PD-1 blockade in mismatch repair-deficient tumors (dated by TCRdb to between 2016 and 2019). Looking at the study overall: Between September 2013 and September 2016, the trial enrolled 80 to 95 consecutive patients with about eleven types of mismatch repair-deficient cancer, all of whom had received prior treatment and were progressing. Deep sequencing of TCR CDR3 regions was used to track tumor-associated T cell clones in peripheral blood of patients responding to PD-1 blockade. The investigation overall reported the following: After pembrolizumab, tumor-resident clones, which were often undetectable in blood before treatment, expanded rapidly and then contracted, generally ahead of radiologic responses.

The method behind the library was the immunoSEQ multiplex PCR assay. TCRdb retrieved this table from immuneACCESS and kept in-frame rearrangements only. Not all clones are present; in checked studies, unresolved V genes account for under half, and no reason is known for the remainder. The sample records 90,000 to 120,000 clones, 70% to 85% of which are singletons. The ten largest clones add up to around 6.9% of the sample. Mismatch repair deficiency in every enrolled patient was established by polymerase chain reaction or immunohistochemistry. TCR sequencing was performed for a few patients who responded to pembrolizumab therapy. The phase II trial prospectively tested pembrolizumab PD-1 blockade in advanced mismatch repair-deficient cancers regardless of tissue of origin. Serial peripheral blood T cell samples were collected before and at multiple times after starting PD-1 blockade. Blood sampling times were expressed in weeks after the first pembrolizumab dose.

V is cut back by 6 bases and J by 0 bases, with 5 bases in the junction unmatched. The CDR3 holds 15 amino acids from the cysteine to the phenylalanine. Only CDR3 DNA is held: 45 bases, read in frame from base 1. CDR1 and CDR2 were assigned from the germline V gene as SNHLY and FYNNEI. The clonotype originates from an adult with mismatch repair-deficient cancer. The sequence links TRBV2 to TRBJ1-3, and 7 bases in between align with TRBD1. The sequences come from peripheral blood, collected about 36 weeks after starting pembrolizumab. The CDR3 region has the sequence CASSQQGSSGNTIYF. The DNA sequence is as follows: TGTGCCAGCAGCCAACAGGGGAGCTCTGGAAACACCATATATTTT.